Below, 23 T cell receptor beta chains from the same sample are listed, as sequenced in a study of human T cells and chemical hapten exposure. The time point: pre-sensitization, week 0. Specified treatment: therapeutic diphenylcyclopropenone sensitization with weekly scalp DPC. TCRdb called the RACE reads again in MiXCR, with one record for every CDR3 protein. Of about 110,000 distinct CDR3 sequences listed, 12% were seen once; the top ten hold about 1.6%. The source material was whole blood, sampled in connection with sensitization to the hapten diphenylcyclopropenone (DPC). Source of these receptors: a woman in her 50s with alopecia areata. Some clones in this sample may be carry-over from other donors' samples.

A few counts support this clonotype. The chain recombines TRBV10-3 with TRBJ1-1; 10 bases agree with TRBD1. The CDR3 extends over 15 amino acids. Losses at the gene ends were 6 bases for V and 4 bases for J; bases not matched to a gene: 8. CDR1 and CDR2 from the germline V gene are ENHRY and SYGVKD. CDR3 sequence (DNA): TGTGCCATCAGGGATCGACAGGGGGCGATCACTGAAGCTTTCTTT. Translation: CAIRDRQGAITEAFF.

The rearrangement uses TRBV29-1 and TRBJ2-5, with D perhaps matching TRBD2 (6 bases). V was shortened by 4 bases and J by 4 bases, with 16 bases between the two germline ends. Germline loops: CDR1 SQVTM, CDR2 ANQGSEA. This CDR3 spans 14 amino acids. CDR3 sequence (DNA): TGCAGCGTTGCGGGACTGGAGTGGGCAGAGACCCAGTACTTC. Encoded protein: CSVAGLEWAETQYF.

This clonotype was picked up many times. This sequence joins TRBV29-1 and TRBJ2-7; D perhaps matches TRBD1 (6 bases). The germline V gene has CDR1 SQVTM and CDR2 ANQGSEA. This CDR3 is built from 11 residues. The V gene lost 7 bases and the J gene lost 3 bases, with 10 bases spanning the gap. The CDR3 coding sequence is TGCAGCGCGCAGGGGATCTACGAGCAGTACTTC. This translates into CSAQGIYEQYF.

J is TRBJ2-2 and V is TRBV24-1; D uncertain. The CDR3 covers 12 residues. Germline V gene data show CDR1 as KGHDR and CDR2 as SFDVKD. The V end was cut by 5 bases, the J end by 3 bases, with 3 bases between. CDR3 protein: CATSAHTGELFF. CDR3 nucleotides: TGTGCCACCAGTGCTCACACCGGGGAGCTGTTTTTT.

The table lists this clonotype with a few counts. The V and J genes are TRBV29-1 and TRBJ2-1; TRBD2 matches at 7 bases. CDR3 length equals 14 residues. CDR1 and CDR2 (germline): SQVTM, ANQGSEA. The trim removed 5 bases at V and 4 bases at J, leaving 8 bases unmatched. CDR3 sequence (DNA): TGCAGCGTTCTCAGCGGGGCGATTTACAATGAGCAGTTCTTC. Residues: CSVLSGAIYNEQFF.

This clonotype was observed a handful of times. The chain carries TRBV11-2 and TRBJ2-7; 9 bases match TRBD1. Germline CDR1 reads SGHAT; CDR2 reads FQNNGV. CDR3 size: 14 residues. The ends lost 5 bases at V and 6 bases at J; junction bases unmatched: 8. CDR3 residues: CASSIPGQGSEQYF. CDR3 bases: TGTGCCAGCAGCATACCGGGACAGGGATCCGAGCAGTACTTC.

The chain employs TRBV11-3 and TRBJ2-1; 7 bases agree with TRBD2. V lost 5 bases and J lost 6; bases outside the gene matches: 7. The CDR3 runs 14 residues. Per germline, CDR1 SGHNT and CDR2 YENEEA. The CDR3: CASSLRTSRNEQFF. In DNA, the CDR3 is TGTGCCAGCAGCCTACGGACTAGTCGCAATGAGCAGTTCTTC.

The rearrangement joins TRBV7-9 to TRBJ1-1, with D tentatively TRBD1 (6 bases). The CDR3 is made up of 14 amino acids. Deletions cut 7 bases from V and 1 base from J, with 13 bases between. Germline V gives CDR1 SEHNR, CDR2 FQNEAQ (reference sequence). The CDR3 coding sequence is TGTGCCAGCACTTTGGGGGCTACGAACACTGAAGCTTTCTTT. This codes for CASTLGATNTEAFF.

This clonotype was counted only a few times. V gene TRBV28 combines with J gene TRBJ2-5, with 8 bases matching TRBD1. The CDR3 covers 15 residues. J gave up 1 base and V 3 bases, and 4 bases lay outside the gene matches. Per the germline V gene, CDR1 is MDHEN and CDR2 is SYDVKM. CDR3 sequence (DNA): TGTGCCAGCAGTTTTGGGGACAGGCTCCAAGAGACCCAGTACTTC. This translates into CASSFGDRLQETQYF.

This clonotype turned up a few times. The chain couples TRBV7-2 to TRBJ2-6; TRBD1 matches 8 bases. From germline, CDR1 is SGHTA and CDR2 FQGNSA. After removal of 5 bases from V and 2 bases from J, the junction contained 11 bases not matched to a gene. The CDR3 has 18 residues. The CDR3 nucleotides are TGTGCCAGCAGCCTCCAGGGGACAGGTGACCCTGGGGCCAACGTCCTGACTTTC. Protein: CASSLQGTGDPGANVLTF. The whole variable domain, remainder taken from reference TRBV7-2 and TRBJ2-6, is GAGVSQSPSNKVTEKGKDVELRCDPISGHTALYWYRQSLGQGLEFLIYFQGNSAPDKSGLPSDRFSAERTGGSVSTLTIQRTQQEDSAVYLCASSLQGTGDPGANVLTFGAGSRLTVL.

In its sample, this clonotype was seen a few times. This chain uses TRBV28 with TRBJ2-7; 7 bases are a match to TRBD1. V was pared by 4 bases and J by 4 bases, with 7 bases of the junction left unmatched. The germline V gene has CDR1 MDHEN and CDR2 SYDVKM. This CDR3 has 14 residues. The CDR3 sequence is CASSSSDRWYEQYF. CDR3 sequence (DNA): TGTGCCAGCAGTTCGTCGGACAGGTGGTACGAGCAGTACTTC.

This clonotype has just a few counts. This sequence joins TRBV11-2 and TRBJ2-3; TRBD2 matches 16 bases. The CDR3 extends over 18 amino acids. V lost 0 bases to trimming and J lost 5 bases; unmatched junction nucleotides: 5. The germline V gene encodes CDR1 SGHAT and CDR2 FQNNGV. The CDR3 DNA is TGTGCCAGCAGCTTAGAGGGACTAGCGGGGGGGCCAGGAGATACGCAGTATTTT. This gives the protein CASSLEGLAGGPGDTQYF.

This clonotype appeared a few times. J is TRBJ1-2 and V is TRBV29-1, with 9 bases matching TRBD1. After removal of 8 bases from V and 7 bases from J, the junction contained 14 bases not matched to a gene. Per germline, CDR1 SQVTM and CDR2 ANQGSEA. CDR3 length: 14 amino acids. The CDR3 sequence: CSSFSGTGRGGYTF. The CDR3 DNA reads TGCAGCTCCTTTAGCGGGACAGGGCGGGGTGGCTACACCTTC.

The chain carries TRBV28 and TRBJ2-1, with TRBD2 matching over 13 bases. There are 15 residues in the CDR3. The germline V gene encodes CDR1 MDHEN and CDR2 SYDVKM. The V segment lost 6 bases and the J segment 6 bases; nucleotides outside the gene matches: 5. This chain's CDR3 is CASRGLAGQGNEQFF. Here the CDR3 DNA reads TGTGCCAGCAGGGGACTAGCGGGGCAGGGCAATGAGCAGTTCTTC.

The gene calls are TRBV11-2 and TRBJ1-2; D ambiguous. The germline V gene has CDR1 SGHAT and CDR2 FQNNGV. There are 15 residues in the CDR3. The V end lost 2 bases, the J end lost 3 bases, and 13 bases lay between the germline ends. The chain's CDR3 is CASSLRSAVDYGYTF. For the CDR3, the DNA is TGTGCCAGCAGCTTACGATCGGCCGTCGACTATGGCTACACCTTC.

This clonotype was detected only a few times. V is TRBV6-2 or TRBV6-3 and J is TRBJ1-1; D gene ambiguous. CDR3 size: 13 residues. The germline V and J ends were trimmed by 8 bases and 1 base, with 11 bases remaining between them. The germline V gene has CDR1 MNHEY and CDR2 SVGEGT. CDR3 DNA: TGTGCCAGCTTGGACTCAGGGAACACTGAAGCTTTCTTT. Its protein is CASLDSGNTEAFF.

In this sample, this clonotype turned up a few times. The chain has TRBV7-6 and TRBJ2-7; TRBD1 might be the D (7 bases). V was clipped by 2 bases and J by 3 bases, with 8 bases between them. CDR3 length equals 13 residues. Germline V gene lookup returns CDR1 SGHVS and CDR2 FNYEAQ. The CDR3 spells CASSLQGGYEQYF. CDR3 nucleotide sequence: TGTGCCAGCAGCTTACAGGGGGGCTACGAGCAGTACTTC.

This clonotype appeared a few times. The chain uses TRBV5-5 and TRBJ1-4; TRBD1 agrees at 8 bases. Germline V gene sequence: CDR1 SGHKS, CDR2 YYEKEE (reference sequence). After removal of 4 bases from V and 5 bases from J, the junction contained 13 bases not matched to a gene. This CDR3 has 17 amino acids. In DNA, the CDR3 is TGTGCCAGCAGCCTGGGGGCCGGACAGGGAGGGAATGAAAAACTGTTTTTT. Residues: CASSLGAGQGGNEKLFF.

This chain uses TRBV3-1 with TRBJ1-1; D gene ambiguous. CDR1 is LGHDT and CDR2 is YNNKEL in the germline V gene (reference sequence). The CDR3 spans 13 residues. The V and J ends lost 3 bases and 3 bases respectively, with 8 bases between them. In DNA form, the CDR3 reads TGTGCCAGCAGCCAGTCATTTTACACTGAAGCTTTCTTT. Its translation: CASSQSFYTEAFF.

This clonotype was counted many times. This rearrangement joins TRBV7-2 to TRBJ2-5; 8 bases are a match to TRBD1. Germline V CDR1 and CDR2: SGHTA, FQGNSA. The V segment lost 5 bases and the J segment 7 bases; nucleotides outside the gene matches: 12. The length of the CDR3 is 15 residues. This chain's CDR3 is CASSAGTGRLGTQYF. The CDR3 DNA follows: TGTGCCAGCAGCGCCGGGACAGGTCGTCTAGGGACCCAGTACTTC. Together with reference TRBV7-2 and TRBJ2-5, the CDR3 gives the full variable domain: GAGVSQSPSNKVTEKGKDVELRCDPISGHTALYWYRQSLGQGLEFLIYFQGNSAPDKSGLPSDRFSAERTGGSVSTLTIQRTQQEDSAVYLCASSAGTGRLGTQYFGPGTRLLVL.

This clonotype was picked up many times. V usage is TRBV11-2 and J usage is TRBJ1-2, with unresolved D. Trimming removed 1 base from V and 3 bases from J, with 3 bases in between. The CDR3 sequence is 12 residues long. Germline values: CDR1 SGHAT, CDR2 FQNNGV. The DNA of the CDR3 is TGTGCCAGCAGCTTAGGATACTATGGCTACACCTTC. This encodes CASSLGYYGYTF.

The table lists this clonotype with many counts. The genes are TRBV4-1 and TRBJ1-4; D uncertain. The germline V gene has CDR1 MGHRA and CDR2 YSYEKL. V shed 0 bases and J shed 8 bases, with 13 bases lying between them. The CDR3 sequence is 15 residues long. The CDR3 reads CASSQDPFGREKLFF. Written as DNA, the CDR3 is TGCGCCAGCAGCCAAGATCCGTTTGGGCGAGAAAAACTGTTTTTT.

The chain couples TRBV5-1 to TRBJ1-1; D gene ambiguous. The V and J ends lost 1 base and 10 bases respectively, with 14 bases between them. The CDR3 has 13 residues. Germline lookup yields CDR1 SGHRS and CDR2 YFSETQ. In DNA form, the CDR3 reads TGCGCCAGCAGCTTGATCACCCAGGAGGGAGCTTTCTTT. Its protein is CASSLITQEGAFF.